Presented here are 5 T cell receptor beta chains from one specimen sequenced in a study of cytomegalovirus exposure and HLA in healthy donors (dated by TCRdb to 2016 to 2017). The receptor library was made with the immunoSEQ multiplex PCR assay. TCRdb holds this immuneACCESS table with in-frame rearrangements only. Some clones are missing; in checked studies, unresolved V genes explain under half, and the rest has no known cause. The sample records approximately 150,000 clones, 86% of which are singletons. The ten largest clones capture less than 3.5% of the sample. Sequenced: PBMCs. These receptors all stem from a man younger than 35 in good health and CMV-seropositive.

This chain joins TRBV28 and TRBJ1-6, with 7 bases lining up with TRBD1. CDR1 and CDR2 (germline): MDHEN, SYDVKM. The CDR3 consists of 15 residues. V lost 7 bases to trimming and J lost 4 bases; unmatched junction nucleotides: 7. CDR3 DNA: TGTGCCAGCACCGAGGGGACAGAGTATAATTCACCCCTCCACTTT. The encoded protein is CASTEGTEYNSPLHF.

This chain joins TRBV27 and TRBJ2-7; 10 nucleotides agree with TRBD2. Per the germline V gene, CDR1 is MNHEY and CDR2 is SMNVEV (reference sequence). V lost 2 bases to trimming and J lost 4 bases; unmatched junction nucleotides: 5. The CDR3 has 15 residues. CDR3 bases: TGTGCCAGCAGTTTAAGCGGGAGGGCCAGATACGAGCAGTACTTC. It encodes CASSLSGRARYEQYF.

This chain joins TRBV27 and TRBJ2-7, with TRBD2 identical over 10 bases. Germline lookup yields CDR1 MNHEY and CDR2 SMNVEV (reference sequence). CDR3 size: 14 residues. V lost 3 bases to trimming and J lost 7 bases; unmatched junction nucleotides: 6. The CDR3 nucleotides read TGTGCCAGCAGTTTTGGACTAGCGGCCACGGAGCAGTACTTC. Its translation is CASSFGLAATEQYF.

The CDR3: CASAQILLRSGLHEAFF. The CDR3 DNA follows: TGTGCCAGCGCCCAGATCCTACTCCGATCAGGGCTCCATGAAGCTTTCTTT. The V gene is TRBV27, the J gene TRBJ1-1; maybe TRBD1 (5 bases). From germline, CDR1 is MNHEY and CDR2 SMNVEV (reference sequence). This CDR3 comprises 17 residues. Trimming removed 8 bases at V and 7 bases at J, with 29 bases between.

DNA for the CDR3: TGTGCCAGCAGCAGGCGGGAGACGCACAATGAGCAGTTCTTC. It specifies CASSRRETHNEQFF. V and J are TRBV27 and TRBJ2-1; 7 positions agree with TRBD2. CDR3 length: 14 residues. The junction had 7 bases not matched to a gene; V was cut back by 6 bases and J by 5 bases. CDR1 and CDR2 (germline): MNHEY, SMNVEV (reference sequence).